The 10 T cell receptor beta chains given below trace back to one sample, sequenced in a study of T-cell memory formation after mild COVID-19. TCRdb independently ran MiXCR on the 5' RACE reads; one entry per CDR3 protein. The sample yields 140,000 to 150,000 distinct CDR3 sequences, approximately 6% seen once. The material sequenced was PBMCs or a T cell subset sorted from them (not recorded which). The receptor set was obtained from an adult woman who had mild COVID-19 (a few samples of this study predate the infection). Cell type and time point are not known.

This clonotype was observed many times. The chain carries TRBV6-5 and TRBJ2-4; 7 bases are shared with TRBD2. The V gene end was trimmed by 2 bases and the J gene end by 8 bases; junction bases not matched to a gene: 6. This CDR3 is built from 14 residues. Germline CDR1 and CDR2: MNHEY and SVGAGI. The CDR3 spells CASSYGGSGYIQYF. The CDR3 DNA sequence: TGTGCCAGCAGTTACGGCGGGAGTGGATACATTCAGTACTTC.

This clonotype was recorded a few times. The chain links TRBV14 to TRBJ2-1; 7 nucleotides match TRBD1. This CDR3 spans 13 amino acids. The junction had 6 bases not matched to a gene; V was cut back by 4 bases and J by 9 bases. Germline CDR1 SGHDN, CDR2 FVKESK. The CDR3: CASSRGQTVEQFF. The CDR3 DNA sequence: TGTGCCAGCAGCCGGGGACAGACGGTTGAGCAGTTCTTC.

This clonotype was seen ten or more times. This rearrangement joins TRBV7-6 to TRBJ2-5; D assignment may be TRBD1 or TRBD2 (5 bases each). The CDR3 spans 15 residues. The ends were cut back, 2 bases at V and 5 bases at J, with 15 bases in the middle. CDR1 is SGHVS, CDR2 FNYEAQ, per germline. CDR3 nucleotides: TGTGCCAGCAGCTTAAACACCCTCGAGGGGGAGACCCAGTACTTC. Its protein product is CASSLNTLEGETQYF.

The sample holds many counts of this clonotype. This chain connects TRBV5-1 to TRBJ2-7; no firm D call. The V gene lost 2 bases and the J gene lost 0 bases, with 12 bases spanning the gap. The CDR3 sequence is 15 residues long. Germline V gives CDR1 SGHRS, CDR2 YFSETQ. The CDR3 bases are TGCGCCAGCAGCTTCGCAGGCCGGAGCTCCTACGAGCAGTACTTC. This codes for CASSFAGRSSYEQYF.

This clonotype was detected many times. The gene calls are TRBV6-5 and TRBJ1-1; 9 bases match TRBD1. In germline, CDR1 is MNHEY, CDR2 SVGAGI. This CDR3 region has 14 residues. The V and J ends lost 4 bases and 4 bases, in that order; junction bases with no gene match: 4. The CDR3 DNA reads TGTGCCAGCAGTTCCGGGACAGGGACCACTGAAGCTTTCTTT. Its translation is CASSSGTGTTEAFF.

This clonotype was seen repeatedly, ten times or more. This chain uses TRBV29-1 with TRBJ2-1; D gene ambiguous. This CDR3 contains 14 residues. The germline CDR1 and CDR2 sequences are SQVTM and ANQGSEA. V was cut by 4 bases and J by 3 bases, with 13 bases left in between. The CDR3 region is CSVGVLTHYNEQFF. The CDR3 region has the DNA TGCAGCGTTGGTGTGCTGACTCACTACAATGAGCAGTTCTTC.

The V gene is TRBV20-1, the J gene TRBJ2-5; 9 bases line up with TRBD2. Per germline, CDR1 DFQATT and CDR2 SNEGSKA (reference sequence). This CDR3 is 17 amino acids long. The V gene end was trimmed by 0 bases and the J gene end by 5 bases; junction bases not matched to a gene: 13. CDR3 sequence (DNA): TGCAGTGCTAGAGATTGGCGAGCGGGAGGTTCCAAGGAGACCCAGTACTTC. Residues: CSARDWRAGGSKETQYF.

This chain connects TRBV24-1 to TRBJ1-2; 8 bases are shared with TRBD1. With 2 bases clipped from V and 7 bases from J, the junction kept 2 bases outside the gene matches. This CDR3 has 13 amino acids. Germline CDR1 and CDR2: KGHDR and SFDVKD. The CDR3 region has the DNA TGTGCCACCAGTGATTCCGGGACAGGTGGCTACACCTTC. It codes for CATSDSGTGGYTF.

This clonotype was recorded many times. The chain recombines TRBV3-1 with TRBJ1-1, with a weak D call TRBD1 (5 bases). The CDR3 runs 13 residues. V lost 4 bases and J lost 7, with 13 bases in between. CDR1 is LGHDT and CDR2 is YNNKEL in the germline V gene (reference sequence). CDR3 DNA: TGTGCCAGCAGCCTGGTTGGCCAGGGTGAAGCTTTCTTT. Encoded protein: CASSLVGQGEAFF. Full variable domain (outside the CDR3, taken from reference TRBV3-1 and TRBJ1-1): DTAVSQTPKYLVTQMGNDKSIKCEQNLGHDTMYWYKQDSKKFLKIMFSYNNKELIINETVPNRFSPKSPDKAHLNLHINSLELGDSAVYFCASSLVGQGEAFFGQGTRLTVV.

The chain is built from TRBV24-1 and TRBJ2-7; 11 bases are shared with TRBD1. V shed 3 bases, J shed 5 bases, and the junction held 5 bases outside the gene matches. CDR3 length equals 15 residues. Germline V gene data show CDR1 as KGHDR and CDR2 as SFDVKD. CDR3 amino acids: CATSDGGQGADEQYF. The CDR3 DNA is TGTGCCACCAGTGATGGAGGACAGGGGGCAGACGAGCAGTACTTC.